These 32 T cell receptor beta chains were sequenced from one sample in a study of a mutant IDH1 vaccine in newly diagnosed glioma. Time point specified: baseline, week 1 (first vaccination visit). Treatment in this sample: pre-vaccination baseline after standard-of-care therapy. Sequencing was performed with immunoSEQ multiplex PCR; in TCRdb, only in-frame clones are kept and a portion is missing. The sample records around 60,000 clones, 91% being singletons. Sequencing was performed on PBMCs, taken from a glioma patient treated with radiotherapy, temozolomide or both. These receptors came from a man aged 50 to 60 with glioma.

This rearrangement joins TRBV7-2 to TRBJ2-5; TRBD2 aligns across 10 bases. The CDR3 extends over 15 amino acids. With 5 bases clipped from V and 5 bases from J, the junction kept 8 bases outside the gene matches. Germline V gene sequence: CDR1 SGHTA, CDR2 FQGNSA. Here the CDR3 DNA reads TGTGCCAGCAGCGAAGGGACTAGCGCCACGGAGACCCAGTACTTC. This codes for CASSEGTSATETQYF.

The chain is built from TRBV28 and TRBJ2-7, with D unclear. There are 15 residues in the CDR3. Trimming cost V 2 bases and J 5 bases, with 16 bases left between them. Germline V CDR1 and CDR2: MDHEN, SYDVKM. CDR3 nucleotides: TGTGCCAGCAGTTTACCTTATCCCGAGGCCCACGAGCAGTACTTC. Its protein is CASSLPYPEAHEQYF.

This chain joins TRBV7-9 and TRBJ2-7; possible D gene TRBD2, 6 bases. With 6 bases removed from V and 2 bases from J, the gap between germline ends came to 14 bases. Germline V gene data show CDR1 as SEHNR and CDR2 as FQNEAQ (reference sequence). This CDR3 contains 14 residues. The CDR3 loop is CASRPTREAYEQYF. CDR3 nucleotide sequence: TGTGCCAGCAGGCCCACCAGGGAGGCCTACGAGCAGTACTTC.

The chain recombines TRBV9 with TRBJ2-5; tentative D call: TRBD1 (6 bases). CDR3 length: 14 residues. The V end lost 2 bases, the J end lost 5 bases, and 13 bases lay between the germline ends. Germline values: CDR1 SGDLS, CDR2 YYNGEE. The CDR3 protein is CASSVEQGSETQYF. CDR3 DNA sequence: TGTGCCAGCAGCGTCGAACAGGGTAGTGAGACCCAGTACTTC.

CDR3 amino acids: CASSVRGGTGELFF. CDR3 nucleotides: TGTGCCAGCAGCGTCAGGGGAGGTACCGGGGAGCTGTTTTTT. The chain is built from TRBV7-9 and TRBJ2-2, with D perhaps TRBD1 or TRBD2 (6 bases each). Trimming cost V 5 bases and J 5 bases, with 12 bases left between them. Germline CDR1 SEHNR, CDR2 FQNEAQ (reference sequence). This CDR3 is built from 14 residues.

This clone was counted a single time. CDR3 bases: TGTGCCAGTAGTATCGACAGGGGAGATGAAAAACTGTTTTTT. This codes for CASSIDRGDEKLFF. This chain joins TRBV19 and TRBJ1-4, with 8 bases identical to TRBD1. This CDR3 has 14 residues. The V and J ends lost 3 bases and 6 bases, in that order; junction bases with no gene match: 3. The germline CDR1 and CDR2 sequences are LNHDA and SQIVND (reference sequence).

The chain couples TRBV4-3 to TRBJ2-7; 9 positions match TRBD1. Trimming cost V 4 bases and J 3 bases; bases outside gene matches: 4. Germline CDR1 LGHNA, CDR2 YSLEER. The CDR3 extends over 14 amino acids. CDR3 loop: CASSPGTGFYEQYF. The CDR3 region has the DNA TGCGCCAGCAGCCCCGGGACAGGGTTCTACGAGCAGTACTTC.

J is TRBJ1-2 and V is TRBV28; a possible D gene is TRBD1 (5 bases). The CDR3 is 15 residues long. Trimming shortened V by 5 bases and J by 4 bases, and 17 bases separated the two germline ends. The germline V gene encodes CDR1 MDHEN and CDR2 SYDVKM. The CDR3 region is CASSPGTENRYGYTF. The CDR3 DNA sequence: TGTGCCAGCAGTCCCGGGACGGAGAACCGCTATGGCTACACCTTC.

The chain employs TRBV14 and TRBJ2-7; 8 bases map to TRBD1. Looked up from germline, CDR1 is SGHDN and CDR2 is FVKESK. Trimming at V came to 3 bases and at J to 3 bases, leaving 7 bases not matched to a gene. This CDR3 is 15 amino acids long. CDR3 protein: CASSQAGTGVYEQYF. The CDR3 DNA follows: TGTGCCAGCAGCCAGGCTGGGACAGGAGTCTACGAGCAGTACTTC.

The rearrangement uses TRBV5-1 and TRBJ2-1; D is possibly TRBD2 (5 bases). Trimming took 1 base from V and 5 from J, leaving 13 bases between them. The CDR3 is 15 amino acids. Germline assignment: CDR1 SGHRS and CDR2 YFSETQ. The chain's CDR3 is CASSLLLPRDNEQFF. Written as DNA, the CDR3 is TGCGCCAGCAGCTTGTTACTGCCGCGGGACAATGAGCAGTTCTTC.

The chain employs TRBV5-1 and TRBJ1-1, with D tentatively TRBD1 (5 bases). The CDR3 length is 15 residues. CDR1 SGHRS and CDR2 YFSETQ come from the germline V gene. Trimming took 3 bases from V and 7 from J, leaving 19 bases between them. The CDR3 DNA follows: TGCGCCAGCAGCTCCGGGGCAGTTGGGCTCGATGAAGCTTTCTTT. The encoded protein is CASSSGAVGLDEAFF.

The rearrangement uses TRBV6-6 and TRBJ1-1; D remains ambiguous. There are 16 residues in the CDR3. Germline CDR1 and CDR2: MNHNY and SVGAGI (reference sequence). Between the trimmed V and J ends, which lost 5 bases and 1 base, there was a span of 17 bases. The CDR3 DNA is TGTGCCAGCAGTCGCCCCACTTACGGAGAGAACACTGAAGCTTTCTTT. This translates into CASSRPTYGENTEAFF.

The chain joins TRBV6-5 to TRBJ1-2; a possible D gene is TRBD1 (5 bases). The V gene lost 6 bases and the J gene lost 8 bases, with 19 bases spanning the gap. CDR3 size: 14 residues. Germline assignment: CDR1 MNHEY and CDR2 SVGAGI. CDR3 bases: TGTGCCAGCAGGCCGTCTACGCGACAGTACGGCTACACCTTC. It is translated as CASRPSTRQYGYTF.

This clone was recorded only once. V gene TRBV7-9 combines with J gene TRBJ2-3; 12 bases line up with TRBD2. V shed 0 bases and J 1 base; nucleotides not matched to a gene: 5. This CDR3 has 18 residues. CDR1 is SEHNR, CDR2 FQNEAQ, per germline (reference sequence). The CDR3, as DNA: TGTGCCAGCAGCTTAGCATGGGCTAGCGGGGGGGGCACAGATACGCAGTATTTT. Amino acids: CASSLAWASGGGTDTQYF.

This chain joins TRBV29-1 and TRBJ2-1, with no clear D. This CDR3 region has 13 residues. Trimming left V 4 bases short and J 3 bases short, with 10 bases between. Germline V gene lookup returns CDR1 SQVTM and CDR2 ANQGSEA. The CDR3 bases are TGCAGCGTTGTAGACGGAAACTACAATGAGCAGTTCTTC. This gives the protein CSVVDGNYNEQFF.

The V gene is TRBV5-1, the J gene TRBJ2-3; 7 bases line up with TRBD1. Trimming at V came to 3 bases and at J to 0 bases, leaving 4 bases not matched to a gene. The CDR3 loop spans 15 amino acids. Germline lookup yields CDR1 SGHRS and CDR2 YFSETQ. CDR3 loop: CASSSGTASTDTQYF. As DNA, the CDR3 is TGCGCCAGCAGCTCCGGGACAGCTAGCACAGATACGCAGTATTTT.

By share, this clone ranks as medium-sized. This rearrangement joins TRBV6-5 to TRBJ1-5; 7 nucleotides match TRBD1. CDR3 length equals 15 residues. Germline V gene data show CDR1 as MNHEY and CDR2 as SVGAGI. The junction had 16 bases not matched to a gene; V was cut back by 8 bases and J by 9 bases. DNA for the CDR3: TGTGCCAGCGGCCAAGGGGGCGGGGGGATTCGGCCCCAGCATTTT. It encodes CASGQGGGGIRPQHF.

The CDR3 DNA reads TGTGCCTGGAGTGCCCCAGGCCGGGAGCTGTTTTTT. Its protein is CAWSAPGRELFF. The rearrangement uses TRBV30 and TRBJ2-2; D unresolved. This CDR3 spans 12 amino acids. Looked up from germline, CDR1 is GTSNPN and CDR2 is SVGIG (reference sequence). Between the trimmed V and J ends, which lost 1 base and 9 bases, there was a span of 9 bases. Combining the CDR3 with reference TRBV30 and TRBJ2-2 gives the whole variable domain SQTIHQWPATLVQPVGSPLSLECTVEGTSNPNLYWYRQAAGRGLQLLFYSVGIGQISSEVPQNLSASRPQDRQFILSSKKLLLSDSGFYLCAWSAPGRELFFGEGSRLTVL.

Regarding this clone: One junction end does not reproduce the germline sequence, and a read error may be involved. The gene calls are TRBV7-7 and TRBJ2-5, with TRBD1 matching 8 bases. The germline CDR1 and CDR2 sequences are SSHAT and FNYEAQ (reference sequence). The CDR3 runs 15 residues. CDR3 protein: CASSLGQGAGETQYF. CDR3 DNA sequence: TGTGCTAGCAGCTTAGGGCAGGGGGCTGGTGAGACCCAGTACTTC.

The rearrangement links TRBV27 to TRBJ1-1; 12 nucleotides match TRBD1. The CDR3 extends over 14 amino acids. The V gene end was trimmed by 4 bases and the J gene end by 8 bases; junction bases not matched to a gene: 5. The germline V gene encodes CDR1 MNHEY and CDR2 SMNVEV (reference sequence). For the CDR3, the DNA is TGTGCCAGCAGTTCGTGGGACAGGGGGCCCGAAGCTTTCTTT. Its protein is CASSSWDRGPEAFF.

V usage is TRBV6-5 and J usage is TRBJ1-5; D unresolved. The ends were cut back, 6 bases at V and 7 bases at J, with 19 bases in the middle. The CDR3 contains 15 residues. Germline V lookup: CDR1 MNHEY, CDR2 SVGAGI. The CDR3 coding sequence is TGTGCCAGCAGCCGCGAGGGTTACGGATCCCAGCCCCAGCATTTT. It specifies CASSREGYGSQPQHF.

V and J are TRBV30 and TRBJ1-2, with D perhaps matching TRBD1 (5 bases). CDR3 length: 15 amino acids. Trimming removed 3 bases at V and 2 bases at J, with 16 bases between. Germline V CDR1 and CDR2: GTSNPN, SVGIG (reference sequence). The CDR3 DNA reads TGTGCCTGGAGCGGGGGGGGTGCGGCGAACTATGGCTACACCTTC. Translated, it gives CAWSGGGAANYGYTF.

V is TRBV5-6 and J is TRBJ2-7; 12 bases align to TRBD1. CDR1 is SGHDT, CDR2 YYEEEE, per germline. This CDR3 is built from 17 residues. J lost 3 bases, V lost 7 bases, and 14 bases had no gene match. CDR3 bases: TGTGCCAGCTTTCGGATGAGGGACAGGGGGCCTAACTACGAGCAGTACTTC. Protein sequence: CASFRMRDRGPNYEQYF.

J is TRBJ1-2 and V is TRBV25-1; D gene unclear. The CDR3 spans 12 residues. V shed 6 bases and J shed 2 bases, with 7 bases lying between them. CDR1 is MGHDK, CDR2 SYGVNS, per germline. CDR3: CASRRMNYGYTF. DNA for the CDR3: TGTGCCAGCAGACGGATGAACTATGGCTACACCTTC.

V and J are TRBV7-2 and TRBJ2-2, with TRBD2 identical over 8 bases. After removal of 5 bases from V and 4 bases from J, the junction contained 6 bases not matched to a gene. CDR3 length: 15 amino acids. The germline V gene encodes CDR1 SGHTA and CDR2 FQGNSA. The CDR3 DNA reads as TGTGCCAGCAGCCGGGCGGGGGGAGTCACCGGGGAGCTGTTTTTT. Its translation is CASSRAGGVTGELFF.

The sample holds one count of this clone. The chain couples TRBV29-1 to TRBJ2-1; TRBD2 is a possible D gene (8 bases). In germline, CDR1 is SQVTM, CDR2 ANQGSEA. CDR3 length: 14 amino acids. V shed 5 bases and J shed 2 bases, with 13 bases lying between them. The CDR3 nucleotides read TGCAGCGTTAGTAGCGGGACAGCCTACAATGAGCAGTTCTTC. It is translated as CSVSSGTAYNEQFF.

The chain combines TRBV7-8 with TRBJ1-5; D unresolved. Per the germline V gene, CDR1 is SGHVS and CDR2 is FQNEAQ. The CDR3 is 13 amino acids. V dropped 1 base and J dropped 11 bases, with 12 bases sitting between them. CDR3 nucleotides: TGTGCCAGCAGCTTAGGCCCGAGAGAGGCCCAGCATTTT. Its protein is CASSLGPREAQHF.

The chain uses TRBV2 and TRBJ2-7; TRBD1 might be the D (6 bases). Germline CDR1 reads SNHLY; CDR2 reads FYNNEI. This CDR3 contains 13 residues. The V end was cut by 4 bases, the J end by 11 bases, with 18 bases between. The chain's CDR3 is CASSGLDSGVKYF. DNA for the CDR3: TGTGCCAGCAGTGGTCTGGACAGCGGAGTGAAGTACTTC.

The chain has TRBV4-3 and TRBJ2-1; D is tentatively TRBD1 or TRBD2 (5 bases each). CDR3 size: 15 residues. Trimming pared 1 base from V and 4 bases from J, leaving 11 bases between. Germline assignment: CDR1 LGHNA and CDR2 YSLEER. The CDR3 nucleotides are TGCGCCAGCAGCCAAGTTGGGACGGGTTACAATGAGCAGTTCTTC. Its protein is CASSQVGTGYNEQFF.

CDR3 DNA: TGTGCCAGCAGCTTAGAGGGAGCTGGCTACACCTTC. Translated, it gives CASSLEGAGYTF. The chain is built from TRBV7-9 and TRBJ1-2; D unclear. Germline V CDR1 and CDR2: SEHNR, FQNEAQ (reference sequence). Trimming stripped 1 base from V and 7 bases from J, with 7 bases between. This CDR3 region has 12 residues.

V gene TRBV6-6 combines with J gene TRBJ2-3, with D perhaps TRBD1 (6 bases). The V gene's germline CDR1 is MNHNY and CDR2 SVGAGI (reference sequence). There are 15 residues in the CDR3. The germline V and J ends were trimmed by 6 bases and 3 bases, with 16 bases remaining between them. The CDR3 DNA reads as TGTGCCAGCAGCGGTACAGGGCTTGGAACAGATACGCAGTATTTT. Amino acids: CASSGTGLGTDTQYF.

This clone was observed a few times. The chain is built from TRBV6-5 and TRBJ2-3; the D is unclear. The CDR3 is 14 amino acids. CDR1 is MNHEY, CDR2 SVGAGI, per germline. Trimming removed 0 bases from V and 5 bases from J, with 9 bases in between. CDR3 coding DNA: TGTGCCAGCAGTTACTCGTTAAGGGTAGATACGCAGTATTTT. Its translation is CASSYSLRVDTQYF.